This T cell receptor (beta chain) originates from a study of shared clonotypes between healthy human individuals. Germline V gives CDR1 SGHRS, CDR2 YFSETQ. The ends were cut back, 2 bases at V and 3 bases at J, with 6 bases in the middle. The CDR3 sequence is 13 residues long. Assay used: immunoSEQ multiplex PCR; TCRdb lists only in-frame clones, some missing. The sample includes 2 million to 2.5 million clones, approximately 90% of them seen just once. This clonotype was sampled from a man younger than 30 in good health. Some clones in this sample may be carry-over from other donors' samples. The rearrangement joins TRBV5-1 to TRBJ2-1; the D gene is possibly TRBD2 (5 bases). Material for sequencing was naive CD4+ T cells from PBMCs. The subset: CD45RA+ positively selected. CDR3 region: CASSFTSYNEQFF. In DNA, the CDR3 is TGCGCCAGCAGCTTCACTAGCTACAATGAGCAGTTCTTC.